This TCR beta chain was identified during a study of neurological immune-mediated disorders. The time point was: longitudinal time-point 1 (baseline). Each CDR3 protein is one row after TCRdb ran MiXCR on the 5' RACE reads. This table has under 40,000 distinct CDR3 sequences, 3% to 3.5% appearing once. This clonotype was observed at least ten times. This receptor was identified in a woman aged 60 to 75 with multiple sclerosis. Sequencing input: PBMCs.

CDR3 loop: CASSPRGQAREQYF. The CDR3 DNA reads as TGTGCCAGCTCACCCCGAGGACAGGCGAGAGAGCAGTACTTC. This chain links TRBV18 with TRBJ2-7; 7 nucleotides agree with TRBD1. The V gene's germline CDR1 is KGHSH and CDR2 LQKENI. The CDR3 is made up of 14 amino acids. V was pared by 3 bases and J by 7 bases, with 9 bases of the junction left unmatched.